This TCR beta chain was identified during a study of T cell responses to AZD1222 COVID-19 vaccine (dated by TCRdb to the early 2020s). Background for the entire study: AZD1222 recipients given second doses at about 4 weeks or at about 12 weeks were pooled, since spike-specific TCR depth and breadth were not found to differ between the two schedules. A total of just over 230 trial participants underwent TCR sequencing, of whom 200 to 220 had received two doses of AZD1222 and 26 had received two doses of the MenACWY control vaccine. Trial participants were enrolled by age into subgroups of 18-55, 56-69 and 70-plus years, and around 150, 28 and 57 TCR-sequenced participants, respectively, were included in these subgroups.

The meaning of the sample's time point label: baseline before first vaccination. The vaccinee samples were drawn from two UK trials, COV001 and COV002, one of which was a single-blind randomized controlled phase 2/3 trial testing AZD1222 (ChAdOx1 nCoV-19) in healthy adults. For TCRbeta chain sequencing, PBMC samples from trial participants were taken at day 0 and at day 28 after the second dose. What the authors observed across the whole study: Reportedly, almost half of the unique spike-specific TCRs recognized epitopes lying outside the regions that are mutated in the B.1.351 and B.1.1.7 variants. Most participants were white British and females outnumbered males, and the authors suggested that clonal diversity may have been underestimated. Vaccine-associated CD4 TCRs spanned the whole spike protein, with dominant responses in regions 160-218 and 743-854. Spike-specific TCR breadth and depth rose significantly after two AZD1222 doses compared with day 0 and with MenACWY recipients. In the small 56-69-year group, the increase in depth fell short of significance, most likely because of low power. Conclusions about previously exposed vaccinees were limited because only six AZD1222 recipients were SARS-CoV-2 seropositive at baseline. Because no day 14 peak-response samples were available, the repertoires could be characterized only after the peak T cell response.

This clone was found a few times. Its specific antigen is unknown. No base quality values were provided; no much bigger clone lies one nucleotide off. The CDR3 regions of human TCRbeta chains were analyzed by immunosequencing. The authors' analysis ran thus. Repertoire TCRs were checked for matches against a reference library of SARS-CoV-2-specific TCRs that had been generated using the MIRA antigen-specificity platform. Breadth was defined as the fraction of unique TCRs that were SARS-CoV-2-associated, and depth was defined as the fraction of total T cells that were SARS-CoV-2-associated. Each spike-specific TCR was assigned to its reactive spike region and to a CD4 or CD8 class using the MIRA data. Log10-transformed breadth and depth values were compared by one-way ANOVA with Sidak's multiple comparisons tests. TCRdb stores this immuneACCESS table with in-frame sequences only. Part of the clones is absent; in the studies checked, under half of the shortfall reflects unresolved V genes, and no reason is known for the rest. The V and J calls and the clone size are those of that table, but D and trimming were determined from the DNA. A total of 150,000 to 180,000 clones appear in this sample, about nine tenths of them only once. Under 20% of the sample lies in the top ten.

Counted from cysteine to phenylalanine, this CDR3 has 16 amino acids. Kept here is only the CDR3 DNA, which spans 48 bases and is read in frame from base 1. The germline V gene provides CDR1 LGHNT and CDR2 FRNRAP. At the junction V is shortened by 7 bases and J by 1 base, with 19 bases in between. The chain links TRBV12-5 with TRBJ1-1, and possibly TRBD1, on 5 matching bases. The input for sequencing was peripheral blood, taken on day 0 of AZD1222 vaccination. This TCR was sampled from an adult in good health. This receptor carries the CDR3 CASVREVGARNTEAFF. The DNA sequence is TGTGCTAGTGTGAGGGAGGTTGGGGCCCGGAACACTGAAGCTTTCTTT.